A selection of T cell receptor beta chains follows, all from one sample in a study of blood T cell repertoires in COVID-19. Assay used: immunoSEQ multiplex PCR; TCRdb lists only in-frame clones, some missing. The data hold around 140,000 clones, with approximately 78% observed a single time. The sample consisted of peripheral blood. These receptors all come from a human donor with acute or convalescent COVID-19. The donor label of this sample is uncertain. Each CDR3 is given without its conserved first and last residue. The order of the fields is J gene, V gene, CDR3 protein.

TRBJ2-5 | TRBV5-8 | ASSDLGAMVRNLY
TRBJ1-2 | TRBV5-4 | ASSAESTNYGYT
TRBJ1-6 | TRBV30 | AWSAFSVNNSPLH
TRBJ2-2 | TRBV19 | ASSITLAGGRTGELF
TRBJ1-4 | TRBV9 | ASSSRTATNEKLF
TRBJ2-5 | TRBV10-3 | AISRRASGDQETQY
TRBJ1-2 | TRBV2 | ASSTGQGTTNYGYT
TRBJ1-5 | TRBV21-1 | ASSNGGANNQPQH
TRBJ1-3 | TRBV5-1 | ASSTALTGGGGNTIY
TRBJ2-2 | TRBV10-3 | AISGSGGANTGELF
TRBJ2-4 | TRBV4-1 | ASSQGQQRAVQY
TRBJ1-4 | TRBV19 | ASSMTGRSNEKLF
TRBJ2-3 | TRBV6-5 | ASSRGLASTDTQY
TRBJ2-5 | TRBV21-1 | ASSNWTGKAQY
TRBJ1-6 | TRBV5-4 | ASSTKTGFRSPLH
TRBJ2-5 | TRBV4-2 | ASSQDGWRQETQY
TRBJ2-2 | TRBV5-1 | ASSLARGLGELF
TRBJ2-1 | TRBV7-2 | ASSLAGLASDEQF
TRBJ2-7 | TRBV2 | ASLGLAQY
TRBJ2-1 | TRBV2 | ASSRDFNEQF
TRBJ1-1 | TRBV11-2 | ASSRLSGGTEAF
TRBJ2-1 | TRBV7-2 | ASSPRLAGGLYNEQF
TRBJ2-1 | TRBV2 | ASSEAGADHNEQF
TRBJ1-4 | TRBV10-3 | AISPGSFNEKLF
TRBJ2-1 | TRBV7-3 | ASSLLPGSYNEQF
TRBJ2-3 | TRBV4-2 | ASSQDPAGGSDTQY
TRBJ1-1 | TRBV12-3/TRBV12-4 | ASSLTSGAEAF
TRBJ2-1 | TRBV11-2 | ASSLTSGGAGEQF
TRBJ1-1 | TRBV7-3 | ASSLSRGGTEAF
TRBJ2-2 | TRBV11-1 | ASSFRGGGRTGELF
TRBJ2-7 | TRBV7-3 | ASSLSAGTEQY
TRBJ1-5 | TRBV7-2 | ASSSTGGNQPQH
TRBJ2-3 | TRBV5-1 | ASSLWGQGTDTQY
TRBJ2-7 | TRBV28 | ASSSGGTTTYEQY
TRBJ1-2 | TRBV29-1 | SVEARRGANYGYT
TRBJ1-1 | TRBV7-6 | ASSKQDRGNTEAF
TRBJ2-2 | TRBV6-5 | ASSYVLAGELF
TRBJ1-1 | TRBV5-1 | ASSLVGGNTEAF
TRBJ1-1 | TRBV11-2 | ASSFTLGGAF
TRBJ1-4 | TRBV7-9 | ASSGGTNPVATNEKLF
TRBJ1-2 | TRBV11-1 | ASSLGQNDNYGYT
TRBJ2-2 | TRBV5-1 | ASSYGQGDTGELF